This T cell receptor beta chain was recorded in a study of CD8+ T cells in alopecia areata. With V trimmed by 3 bases and J by 6 bases, 5 bases remained unmatched. The CDR3 spans 14 residues. The germline CDR1 and CDR2 sequences are MNHEY and SMNVEV (reference sequence). For this clone: The antigen is undetermined.

This sample's treatment: oral pan-JAK inhibitor, 5-10 mg twice daily. General study findings and limits: Scalp samples also yield sequences of resident alphabeta T cells from normal skin. Only one nonresponder was present, which leaves the link between baseline CD8+ expansion and response uncertain.

Reverse transcribed after extraction, RNA yielded cDNA as the sequencing template. Sequencing was performed with immunoSEQ multiplex PCR; in TCRdb, only in-frame clones are kept and a portion is missing. Of roughly 110,000 clones listed, roughly 50% are singletons. This material consisted of CD8+ T cells sorted from blood, taken at week 24, from a patient treated with tofacitinib. The rearrangement links TRBV27 to TRBJ1-2; 9 bases match TRBD1. The origin of this receptor is a human donor with alopecia areata. The CDR3 DNA reads TGTGCCAGCAGTTTGACAGGGGGGTCGGATGGCTACACCTTC. This translates into CASSLTGGSDGYTF.